This paragraph covers one T cell receptor (beta chain) sequence. It was RNA transcripts that yielded the amplified TCR beta CDR3 regions. TCR CDR3 regions were first amplified by RT-PCR with HTBI primers. From the multiplex PCR reads, TCRdb called clonotypes with MiXCR, one entry per CDR3 protein. The sample shows around 190,000 distinct CDR3 sequences, 17% of them seen only once. The sample belongs to a study of T cells in Graves' hyperthyroidism and ophthalmopathy. Unmatched junction bases numbered 3, after V lost 6 bases and J lost 3 bases. The CDR3 totals 14 residues. Germline CDR1 and CDR2: DFQATT and SNEGSKA (reference sequence).

V usage is TRBV20-1 and J usage is TRBJ2-7; 15 bases are a match to TRBD2. Sample: blood. The receptor was isolated from a woman aged 50 to 60 with Graves' hyperthyroidism. CDR3 sequence reads: CSAQGLAGGYEQYF. CDR3 in DNA: TGCAGTGCCCAGGGACTAGCGGGAGGCTACGAGCAGTACTTC.